These 28 T cell receptor beta chains came from one sample sequenced in a study of blood T cell repertoires in COVID-19. The assay was immunoSEQ multiplex PCR, and TCRdb's table has in-frame clones only and misses some. The sample consists of roughly 110,000 clones, over 75% of them appearing once. Specimen: peripheral blood. The receptors shown here come from a woman between 70 and 85 years old who had recovered from COVID-19.

This clone turned up a few times. The genes are TRBV6-5 and TRBJ2-1; weak D call: TRBD1 (6 bases). This CDR3 has 13 amino acids. Looked up from germline, CDR1 is MNHEY and CDR2 is SVGAGI. Trimming removed 6 bases from V and 6 bases from J, with 12 bases in between. The DNA of the CDR3 is TGTGCCAGCAGAAGGGGGTTTGGCAATGAGCAGTTCTTC. Translation: CASRRGFGNEQFF.

This clone was observed a handful of times. V is TRBV18 and J is TRBJ1-3; a weak D match, TRBD1 (6 bases). The CDR3 is 14 residues long. V lost 3 bases and J lost 3, with 9 bases in between. Germline loops: CDR1 KGHSH, CDR2 LQKENI. CDR3 in amino acids: CASSPDRIGNTIYF. In nucleotides, the CDR3 is TGTGCCAGCTCACCCGACAGGATTGGAAACACCATATATTTT.

The chain carries TRBV19 and TRBJ1-5; weak D call: TRBD1 (5 bases). This CDR3 contains 16 residues. Germline loops: CDR1 LNHDA, CDR2 SQIVND (reference sequence). Deletions cut 1 base from V and 5 bases from J, with 15 bases between. The CDR3 nucleotides read TGTGCCAGTAGTATAGGCAGGGTAGACCTTCATCAGCCCCAGCATTTT. Its translation is CASSIGRVDLHQPQHF.

The CDR3 protein is CASGPGRNYGYTF. The CDR3 coding sequence is TGTGCCAGCGGCCCAGGGAGGAATTATGGCTACACCTTC. The V gene is TRBV6-5, the J gene TRBJ1-2, with D tentatively TRBD1 (5 bases). V was clipped by 8 bases and J by 5 bases, with 15 bases between them. The germline V gene has CDR1 MNHEY and CDR2 SVGAGI. The CDR3 has 13 amino acids.

V usage is TRBV7-9 and J usage is TRBJ2-5, with 9 bases fitting TRBD1. The V and J ends lost 3 bases and 5 bases, in that order; junction bases with no gene match: 4. CDR1 and CDR2 from the germline V gene are SEHNR and FQNEAQ (reference sequence). The CDR3 sequence is 14 residues long. The CDR3 DNA is TGTGCCAGCAGCTTTACAGGGGGCAGGGAGACCCAGTACTTC. It yields the protein CASSFTGGRETQYF.

The V gene is TRBV25-1, the J gene TRBJ1-1; unclear D gene. The germline gives CDR1 MGHDK, CDR2 SYGVNS. There are 13 residues in the CDR3. The ends were cut back, 7 bases at V and 4 bases at J, with 13 bases in the middle. CDR3 nucleotides: TGTGCCAGCACCATGGGGAGTCTCACTGAAGCTTTCTTT. Its translation is CASTMGSLTEAFF.

CDR3 amino acids: CASSLRGGRYNEQFF. The CDR3 DNA is TGTGCCAGCAGCCTCCGGGGGGGCCGCTACAATGAGCAGTTCTTC. V usage is TRBV7-9 and J usage is TRBJ2-1; 8 bases map to TRBD2. The V gene end was trimmed by 5 bases and the J gene end by 3 bases; junction bases not matched to a gene: 6. Germline V lookup: CDR1 SEHNR, CDR2 FQNEAQ (reference sequence). This CDR3 spans 15 amino acids.

The V call is TRBV3-1 (or the pseudogene TRBV3-2), the J call TRBJ2-1; perhaps TRBD2 as D (7 bases). Trimming took off 5 bases at V and 4 bases at J, with 15 bases between the two ends. CDR3 size: 15 residues. CDR1 and CDR2 (germline): LGHDT, YNNKEL (reference sequence). The CDR3 region is CASSLGGPGYNEQFF. The CDR3 DNA sequence: TGTGCCAGCAGCTTGGGGGGGCCGGGTTACAATGAGCAGTTCTTC.

This rearrangement joins TRBV7-3 to TRBJ1-1; 9 positions agree with TRBD1. In germline, CDR1 is SGHTA, CDR2 FQGTGA. V lost 2 bases, J lost 5 bases, and 9 bases stayed unmatched. This CDR3 contains 16 residues. The DNA for the CDR3 is TGTGCCAGCAGCTTAGGTCCTGGGACAGGGAGGACTGAAGCTTTCTTT. Translated: CASSLGPGTGRTEAFF.

The chain links TRBV24-1 to TRBJ2-1; 13 nucleotides align to TRBD2. Germline lookup yields CDR1 KGHDR and CDR2 SFDVKD. The trim removed 4 bases at V and 8 bases at J, leaving 10 bases unmatched. The CDR3 sequence is 17 residues long. The CDR3 sequence is CATSDYGLGTSGDEQFF. The CDR3 coding sequence is TGTGCCACCAGTGACTACGGGCTTGGGACTAGCGGGGATGAGCAGTTCTTC.

The chain couples TRBV6-2 or TRBV6-3 to TRBJ2-2; D not resolved. The CDR3 contains 14 residues. Germline CDR1 and CDR2: MNHEY and SVGEGT. V was trimmed by 0 bases and J by 4 bases, leaving 6 bases between them. For the CDR3, the DNA is TGTGCCAGCAGTTACTCGGCTAGCACCGGGGAGCTGTTTTTT. It specifies CASSYSASTGELFF.

The chain's CDR3 is CASSYAGGDTQYF. The CDR3 nucleotides are TGTGCCAGCAGCTACGCTGGCGGGGATACGCAGTATTTT. The chain links TRBV28 to TRBJ2-3; TRBD2 might be the D (5 bases). The germline CDR1 and CDR2 sequences are MDHEN and SYDVKM. Trimming cost V 6 bases and J 6 bases, with 13 bases left between them. CDR3 length: 13 residues.

The gene calls are TRBV7-9 and TRBJ2-2, with a possible D match to TRBD2 (6 bases). This CDR3 is 13 amino acids long. V lost 11 bases and J 0 bases, leaving 10 bases between the germline ends. In germline, CDR1 is SEHNR, CDR2 FQNEAQ (reference sequence). CDR3 in amino acids: CAAGISNTGELFF. DNA for the CDR3: TGTGCCGCGGGGATCTCGAACACCGGGGAGCTGTTTTTT.

The gene calls are TRBV9 and TRBJ2-2, with 9 bases identical to TRBD2. J gave up 4 bases and V 0 bases, and 10 bases lay outside the gene matches. There are 18 residues in the CDR3. Germline loops: CDR1 SGDLS, CDR2 YYNGEE. The CDR3 DNA sequence: TGTGCCAGCAGCGTAGGCGTTAGCGGGAGAGTTGGCACCGGGGAGCTGTTTTTT. Translated, it gives CASSVGVSGRVGTGELFF.

V gene TRBV6-1 combines with J gene TRBJ2-4; 11 nucleotides align to TRBD2. Germline values: CDR1 MNHNS, CDR2 SASEGT. The CDR3 consists of 16 residues. After removal of 3 bases from V and 1 base from J, the junction contained 2 bases not matched to a gene. The CDR3 protein is CASSDPSGGAKNIQYF. In DNA form, the CDR3 reads TGTGCCAGCAGTGATCCTAGCGGGGGGGCCAAAAACATTCAGTACTTC.

The count of this clone is one. The chain combines TRBV2 with TRBJ1-5; no definite D call. The CDR3 is 16 residues long. V was trimmed by 5 bases and J by 3 bases, leaving 17 bases between them. The germline CDR1 and CDR2 sequences are SNHLY and FYNNEI. The CDR3 nucleotides are TGTGCCAGCAGTCCCCCCTCGGAGGAACCCAATCAGCCCCAGCATTTT. Protein: CASSPPSEEPNQPQHF.

The genes are TRBV30 and TRBJ1-3, with D perhaps TRBD1 (5 bases). The CDR3 spans 12 residues. Germline V gene sequence: CDR1 GTSNPN, CDR2 SVGIG (reference sequence). V dropped 4 bases and J dropped 8 bases, with 12 bases sitting between them. The DNA of the CDR3 is TGTGCCTGGATCCCGTGGGGGGACACCATATATTTT. It codes for CAWIPWGDTIYF.

This rearrangement joins TRBV6-6 to TRBJ2-2; D may be TRBD1 (5 bases). CDR1 is MNHNY and CDR2 is SVGAGI in the germline V gene (reference sequence). CDR3 size: 14 residues. Deletions cut 6 bases from V and 2 bases from J, with 10 bases between. Here the CDR3 reads CASSHDRNTGELFF. Written as DNA, the CDR3 is TGTGCCAGCAGCCACGACAGAAACACCGGGGAGCTGTTTTTT.

This chain connects TRBV7-4 to TRBJ2-3; TRBD2 matches at 9 bases. Germline assignment: CDR1 SGHVT and CDR2 SQSDAQ. V lost 5 bases and J lost 1; bases outside the gene matches: 7. This CDR3 has 16 residues. The CDR3 DNA reads TGTGCCAGCAGCCCACCGCGGACTAGCGGCACAGATACGCAGTATTTT. This codes for CASSPPRTSGTDTQYF. The whole variable domain, filled in from reference TRBV7-4 and TRBJ2-3, reads GAGVSQSPRYKVAKRGRDVALRCDSISGHVTLYWYRQTLGQGSEVLTYSQSDAQRDKSGRPSGRFSAERPERSVSTLKIQRTEQGDSAVYLCASSPPRTSGTDTQYFGPGTRLTVL.

This clone was recorded a few times. This chain joins TRBV4-1 and TRBJ2-7; D not resolved. Germline CDR1 and CDR2: MGHRA and YSYEKL. This CDR3 region has 14 residues. Trimming removed 5 bases from V and 0 bases from J, with 11 bases in between. The CDR3 sequence: CASSVLTASYEQYF. CDR3 nucleotides: TGCGCCAGCAGCGTACTCACCGCCTCCTACGAGCAGTACTTC.

In its sample, this clone was seen once. The chain has TRBV7-2 and TRBJ2-5; maybe TRBD2 (6 bases). The CDR3 is 14 amino acids. V was clipped by 3 bases and J by 4 bases, with 12 bases between them. Germline CDR1 SGHTA, CDR2 FQGNSA. CDR3 protein: CASSLGGARETQYF. The CDR3 coding sequence is TGTGCCAGCAGCTTGGGGGGAGCGCGAGAGACCCAGTACTTC. Full variable domain (missing parts from reference TRBV7-2 and TRBJ2-5): GAGVSQSPSNKVTEKGKDVELRCDPISGHTALYWYRQSLGQGLEFLIYFQGNSAPDKSGLPSDRFSAERTGGSVSTLTIQRTQQEDSAVYLCASSLGGARETQYFGPGTRLLVL.

The chain carries TRBV7-9 and TRBJ2-1; 8 positions match TRBD1. Trimming at V came to 1 base and at J to 13 bases, leaving 6 bases not matched to a gene. Germline V lookup: CDR1 SEHNR, CDR2 FQNEAQ (reference sequence). This CDR3 has 13 amino acids. DNA of the CDR3: TGTGCCAGCAGCTTAGGCGGGACAGGTTATCAGTTCTTC. This sequence encodes CASSLGGTGYQFF.

This rearrangement joins TRBV4-3 to TRBJ1-4; 9 bases are shared with TRBD1. Per germline, CDR1 LGHNA and CDR2 YSLEER. CDR3 length equals 15 residues. V dropped 3 bases and J dropped 5; count of bases not matched to a gene: 4. This CDR3 is CASSHRTGANEKLFF. The CDR3, as DNA: TGCGCCAGCAGCCACAGGACAGGGGCAAATGAAAAACTGTTTTTT.

This clone was recorded at least ten times. The genes are TRBV27 and TRBJ2-3; the D is unclear. Germline values: CDR1 MNHEY, CDR2 SMNVEV (reference sequence). CDR3 length: 15 residues. Trimming shortened V by 5 bases and J by 2 bases, and 14 bases separated the two germline ends. The CDR3 bases are TGTGCCAGCAGTCCCTCTCACGCGGCCACAGATACGCAGTATTTT. Its translation: CASSPSHAATDTQYF.

The gene calls are TRBV4-2 and TRBJ1-1; D unresolved. Germline V gene sequence: CDR1 LGHNA, CDR2 YNFKEQ. This CDR3 has 15 amino acids. Trimming shortened V by 6 bases and J by 1 base, and 15 bases separated the two germline ends. As DNA, the CDR3 is TGTGCCAGCAGTCCCACCGGTGGAGGGAACACTGAAGCTTTCTTT. Amino acids: CASSPTGGGNTEAFF.

This clone was recorded only once. The rearrangement links TRBV19 to TRBJ2-7, with D maybe TRBD1 (6 bases). Trimming cost V 5 bases and J 4 bases, with 18 bases left between them. Germline CDR1 LNHDA, CDR2 SQIVND (reference sequence). The CDR3 runs 15 residues. The CDR3 loop is CASSAQGTTPYEQYF. The CDR3 nucleotides are TGTGCCAGTAGTGCCCAGGGGACAACTCCTTACGAGCAGTACTTC.

The chain joins TRBV20-1 to TRBJ2-1; D unresolved. CDR1 and CDR2 (germline): DFQATT, SNEGSKA (reference sequence). The V end lost 3 bases, the J end lost 0 bases, and 12 bases lay between the germline ends. CDR3 length: 15 residues. As DNA, the CDR3 is TGCAGTGCTAGTAGCCCCTCCCTCTCCTACAATGAGCAGTTCTTC. Translating it yields CSASSPSLSYNEQFF.

This chain joins TRBV30 and TRBJ2-5; 9 nucleotides line up with TRBD2. The CDR3 runs to 14 residues. The V gene end was trimmed by 6 bases and the J gene end by 2 bases; junction bases not matched to a gene: 7. Germline-derived CDR1 and CDR2 are GTSNPN and SVGIG (reference sequence). The CDR3 DNA reads TGTGCCTGTGGTAGCGGGAGACGGCAAGAGACCCAGTACTTC. Protein sequence: CACGSGRRQETQYF. Complete variable domain (other parts from reference TRBV30 and TRBJ2-5): SQTIHQWPATLVQPVGSPLSLECTVEGTSNPNLYWYRQAAGRGLQLLFYSVGIGQISSEVPQNLSASRPQDRQFILSSKKLLLSDSGFYLCACGSGRRQETQYFGPGTRLLVL.